Presented here are 13 T cell receptor beta chains from one specimen sequenced in a study of STAT5B mutations in CD4+ large granular lymphocyte leukemia. This table comes from immunoSEQ multiplex PCR, and its TCRdb copy is limited to in-frame clones, with some not included. The table records over 25,000 clones, about 76% of them present only once. Sequencing was performed on CD4+ T cells from blood buffy coats. These receptors originate from a human donor in good health.

The chain joins TRBV15 to TRBJ1-5; D is uncertain. The CDR3 runs 13 residues. Germline CDR1 and CDR2: LNHNV and YYDKDF (reference sequence). With 0 bases removed from V and 9 bases from J, the gap between germline ends came to 9 bases. The CDR3 reads CATSRDPGGPQHF. CDR3 nucleotides: TGTGCCACCAGCAGAGATCCTGGTGGGCCCCAGCATTTT.

This clone came up once. This chain uses TRBV10-2 with TRBJ2-2; D is unresolved. The ends were cut back, 8 bases at V and 1 base at J, with 14 bases in the middle. Germline CDR1 reads WSHSY; CDR2 reads SAAADI. CDR3 length: 15 residues. The CDR3 reads CASSREAMNTGELFF. CDR3 nucleotide sequence: TGCGCCAGCTCCCGAGAGGCTATGAACACCGGGGAGCTGTTTTTT.

This clone was detected a few times. This chain connects TRBV11-2 to TRBJ2-5; 12 bases are a match to TRBD2. Germline trimming cut 5 bases from V and 3 bases from J; bases unmatched to any gene: 7. This CDR3 contains 16 residues. The germline gives CDR1 SGHAT, CDR2 FQNNGV. CDR3 sequence (DNA): TGTGCCAGCAGCCCGAGACTAGCGGGAGTCGAAGAGACCCAGTACTTC. Translated: CASSPRLAGVEETQYF.

The chain combines TRBV6-5 with TRBJ1-1; D ambiguous. Germline CDR1 is MNHEY and CDR2 is SVGAGI. The germline V and J ends were trimmed by 4 bases and 4 bases, with 13 bases remaining between them. The CDR3 sequence is 14 residues long. The CDR3 spells CASSSFAPATEAFF. CDR3 DNA: TGTGCCAGCAGTTCCTTCGCCCCGGCCACTGAAGCTTTCTTT.

The genes are TRBV6-6 and TRBJ1-5; D is perhaps TRBD1 (5 bases). Germline assignment: CDR1 MNHNY and CDR2 SVGAGI (reference sequence). V was pared by 0 bases and J by 4 bases, with 7 bases between. The length of the CDR3 is 14 residues. Here the CDR3 reads CASSYSQGNQPQHF. CDR3 in DNA: TGTGCCAGCAGTTACTCCCAGGGTAATCAGCCCCAGCATTTT.

The V and J genes are TRBV9 and TRBJ2-2; D unresolved. The CDR3 has 17 residues. Germline V gene sequence: CDR1 SGDLS, CDR2 YYNGEE. Deletions cut 6 bases from V and 2 bases from J, with 20 bases between. In DNA form, the CDR3 reads TGTGCCAGCAACTACAGACCCACCGGGCCCAACACCGGGGAGCTGTTTTTT. It codes for CASNYRPTGPNTGELFF. The full variable domain, completed using reference TRBV9 and TRBJ2-2, is DSGVTQTPKHLITATGQRVTLRCSPRSGDLSVYWYQQSLDQGLQFLIQYYNGEERAKGNILERFSAQQFPDLHSELNLSSLELGDSALYFCASNYRPTGPNTGELFFGEGSRLTVL.

The chain has TRBV7-2 and TRBJ2-3; 13 bases are a match to TRBD2. J lost 4 bases, V lost 4 bases, and 8 bases had no gene match. Germline CDR1 is SGHTA and CDR2 is FQGNSA. The CDR3 runs to 17 residues. The CDR3 loop reads CASSSPTSGRFADTQYF. The DNA of the CDR3 is TGTGCCAGCAGCTCTCCGACTAGCGGGAGGTTCGCAGATACGCAGTATTTT.

J is TRBJ2-1 and V is TRBV19, with TRBD2 identical over 8 bases. CDR1 is LNHDA and CDR2 is SQIVND in the germline V gene (reference sequence). The CDR3 covers 12 residues. Germline trimming cut 8 bases from V and 8 bases from J; bases unmatched to any gene: 5. The CDR3: CASSGGGHEQFF. The CDR3 nucleotides are TGTGCCAGTTCCGGGGGGGGCCATGAGCAGTTCTTC. The full variable domain, its missing parts supplied by reference TRBV19 and TRBJ2-1, is DGGITQSPKYLFRKEGQNVTLSCEQNLNHDAMYWYRQDPGQGLRLIYYSQIVNDFQKGDIAEGYSVSREKKESFPLTVTSAQKNPTAFYLCASSGGGHEQFFGPGTRLTVL.

A note on this clone: The CDR3 end shows no conserved phenylalanine or tryptophan, and so a read error is likely. The limits of the CDR3 on the DNA are not certain, so only TCRdb's listed CDR3 is given. The rearrangement links TRBV12-5 to TRBJ2-7; the DNA was not compared with TRBD1, the D call given in the table. In germline, CDR1 is LGHNT, CDR2 FRNRAP. The CDR3 contains 10 residues when both ends are counted. CDR3 sequence reads: CASGLVDGLP.

V is TRBV5-6 and J is TRBJ2-7; tentatively, D is TRBD1 (6 bases). The germline V and J ends were trimmed by 0 bases and 0 bases, with 10 bases remaining between them. Germline loops: CDR1 SGHDT, CDR2 YYEEEE. The CDR3 consists of 15 residues. The CDR3 is CASSLGTASSYEQYV. The CDR3 nucleotides read TGTGCCAGCAGCTTGGGGACAGCAAGCTCCTACGAGCAGTACGTC.

The chain joins TRBV10-3 to TRBJ2-7; maybe TRBD2 (6 bases). This CDR3 spans 14 amino acids. With 6 bases removed from V and 4 bases from J, the gap between germline ends came to 16 bases. Germline values: CDR1 ENHRY, CDR2 SYGVKD. The DNA of the CDR3 is TGTGCCATCAGAGCCCTGGAGGGTAGTTACGAGCAGTACTTC. As protein: CAIRALEGSYEQYF.

V and J are TRBV4-1 and TRBJ2-1, with D perhaps assigned TRBD1 or TRBD2 (6 bases each). V shed 3 bases and J shed 7 bases, with 19 bases lying between them. The CDR3 is 16 residues long. Germline CDR1 and CDR2: MGHRA and YSYEKL. The CDR3 here is CASSQTRGHNGNEQFF. The CDR3 nucleotides are TGCGCCAGCAGCCAGACCCGGGGGCACAATGGGAATGAGCAGTTCTTC.

This clone was counted a single time. The chain links TRBV5-4 to TRBJ2-7; 9 bases are shared with TRBD1. The germline V gene has CDR1 SGHNT and CDR2 YYREEE (reference sequence). The CDR3 spans 15 residues. With V trimmed by 4 bases and J by 2 bases, 7 bases remained unmatched. CDR3 nucleotide sequence: TGTGCCAGCAGCAAGGGACAGGGTAATACCTACGAGCAGTACGTC. Its translation is CASSKGQGNTYEQYV.